This T cell receptor beta chain appears in the sequencing data of a study of T-cell memory formation after mild COVID-19. The germline V gene encodes CDR1 SGHTA and CDR2 FQGTGA. V lost 1 base and J lost 5, with 13 bases in between. This CDR3 is built from 15 residues. MiXCR, applied by TCRdb to the 5' RACE reads, yields one record per CDR3 protein. The sample shows approximately 150,000 distinct CDR3 sequences, around 21% of them seen only once. This clonotype was found many times. Specimen: PBMCs or a T cell subset sorted from them (not recorded which). The rearrangement joins TRBV7-3 to TRBJ2-3, with unresolved D. This clonotype was obtained from an adult woman who had mild COVID-19 (a few samples of this study predate the infection). Cell type and time point are not known. DNA for the CDR3: TGTGCCAGCAGCTTAAACCAACTGGAAGTAGATACGCAGTATTTT. It is translated as CASSLNQLEVDTQYF.